Listed below are T cell receptor beta chains from one sample, sequenced in a study of blood T cell repertoires in COVID-19. Here immunoSEQ multiplex PCR was the method, and the copy in TCRdb shows in-frame clones only, minus some. The sample lists around 20,000 clones; about 82% were seen once. The sample consisted of peripheral blood. Receptors were obtained from a man older than 75 with acute or convalescent COVID-19. The CDR3 runs from the conserved cysteine through the conserved F or W. A D gene is named only where the DNA matches it firmly. Some rows mark clone size as missing; the rest say once, few, many or name a class of expanded clone.

D,V,J,size,CDR3,DNA
.,TRBV28,TRBJ1-1,.,CASSPDRNYLTEAFF,TGTGCCAGCAGCCCAGACAGGAATTACCTCACTGAAGCTTTCTTT
.,TRBV5-1,TRBJ2-2,.,CASNRWRAPSPPNTGELFF,TGCGCCAGCAACCGTTGGAGGGCCCCAAGTCCCCCGAACACCGGGGAGCTGTTTTTT
TRBD1,TRBV19,TRBJ1-4,.,CASSIGQGTSNEKLFF,TGTGCCAGTAGTATTGGACAGGGGACGAGCAATGAAAAACTGTTTTTT
.,TRBV6-6,TRBJ1-2,.,CASSYSAGDGHTF,TGTGCCAGCAGTTACTCCGCGGGGGATGGCCACACCTTC
TRBD1,TRBV7-2,TRBJ2-1,.,CASSSSKQGRGGEQFF,TGTGCCAGCAGTTCCTCAAAACAGGGGAGAGGCGGTGAGCAGTTCTTC
TRBD2,TRBV7-4,TRBJ2-2,.,CASSPPPGLDGFTGELFF,TGTGCCAGCAGCCCCCCCCCGGGACTAGATGGTTTTACCGGGGAGCTGTTTTTT
.,TRBV7-9,TRBJ1-4,.,CALAGGVTNEKLFF,TGTGCCCTTGCCGGGGGGGTAACTAATGAAAAACTGTTTTTT
.,TRBV19,TRBJ1-2,.,CATREGPGGYTF,TGTGCCACCCGGGAAGGCCCAGGCGGCTACACCTTC
.,TRBV27,TRBJ1-1,.,CASSGVNTEAFF,TGTGCCAGCAGCGGGGTGAACACTGAAGCTTTCTTT
.,TRBV15,TRBJ1-4,.,CATSRGMGGNEKLFF,TGTGCCACCAGCAGAGGCATGGGGGGAAATGAAAAACTGTTTTTT
.,TRBV25-1,TRBJ1-5,.,CASSDGRGYHQPQHF,TGTGCCAGCAGTGACGGCCGAGGGTATCATCAGCCCCAGCATTTT
TRBD1,TRBV18,TRBJ2-7,.,CASSSGTGYEQYF,TGTGCCAGCTCATCGGGGACAGGATACGAGCAGTACTTC
TRBD1,TRBV27,TRBJ2-2,.,CASRRTGDRTGELFF,TGTGCCAGCAGGCGGACAGGGGATCGCACCGGGGAGCTGTTTTTT
TRBD1,TRBV28,TRBJ1-2,.,CASNPQGKYGYTF,TGTGCCAGCAACCCACAGGGGAAATATGGCTACACCTTC
TRBD1,TRBV20-1,TRBJ1-1,.,CSASTGQGYTEAFF,TGCAGTGCTAGTACTGGACAGGGGTACACTGAAGCTTTCTTT
TRBD1,TRBV9,TRBJ1-2,.,CASSVQQGAYGYTF,TGTGCCAGCAGCGTTCAACAGGGGGCCTATGGCTACACCTTC
.,TRBV12-3/TRBV12-4,TRBJ2-5,.,CASSSGQTGIQYF,TGTGCCAGCAGTTCCGGACAGACTGGGATCCAGTACTTC
.,TRBV6-2/TRBV6-3,TRBJ1-1,once,CASSYSTARGLLAEAFF,TGTGCCAGCAGTTACTCGACGGCCCGGGGACTTCTGGCTGAAGCTTTCTTT
TRBD1,TRBV19,TRBJ1-3,once,CATKGTGGSGNTIYF,TGTGCCACCAAGGGGACAGGGGGCTCTGGAAACACCATATATTTT
TRBD1,TRBV10-3,TRBJ2-1,once,CAIRLGTGVYNEQFF,TGTGCCATCAGACTAGGGACAGGGGTTTACAATGAGCAGTTCTTC